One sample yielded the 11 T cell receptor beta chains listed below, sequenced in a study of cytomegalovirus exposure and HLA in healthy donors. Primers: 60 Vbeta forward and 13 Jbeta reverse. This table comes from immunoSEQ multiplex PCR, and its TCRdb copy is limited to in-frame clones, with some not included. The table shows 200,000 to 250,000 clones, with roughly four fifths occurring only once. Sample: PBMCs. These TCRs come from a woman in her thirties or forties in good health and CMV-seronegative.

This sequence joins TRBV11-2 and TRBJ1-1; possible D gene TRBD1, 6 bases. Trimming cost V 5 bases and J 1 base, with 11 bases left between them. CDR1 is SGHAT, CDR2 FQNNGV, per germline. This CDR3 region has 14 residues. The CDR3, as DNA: TGTGCCAGCAGCCCGGGGGGGGCGAACACTGAAGCTTTCTTT. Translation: CASSPGGANTEAFF.

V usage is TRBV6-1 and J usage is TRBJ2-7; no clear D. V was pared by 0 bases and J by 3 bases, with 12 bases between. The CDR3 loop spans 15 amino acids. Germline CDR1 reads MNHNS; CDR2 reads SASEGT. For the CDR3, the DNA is TGTGCCAGCAGTGAAGCGCTTCAAGCTTTCTACGAGCAGTACTTC. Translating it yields CASSEALQAFYEQYF.

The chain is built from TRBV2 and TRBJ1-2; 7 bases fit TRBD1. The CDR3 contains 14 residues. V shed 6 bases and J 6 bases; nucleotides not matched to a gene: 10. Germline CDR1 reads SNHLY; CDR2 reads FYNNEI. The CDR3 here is CASSTRQGSNGYTF. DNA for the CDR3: TGTGCCAGCAGCACCCGACAGGGTAGCAATGGCTACACCTTC.

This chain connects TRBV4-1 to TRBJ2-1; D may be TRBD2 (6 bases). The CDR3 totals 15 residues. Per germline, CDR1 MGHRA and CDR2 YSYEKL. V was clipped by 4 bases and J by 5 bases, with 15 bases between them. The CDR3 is CASSRPGTLNNEQFF. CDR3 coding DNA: TGCGCCAGCAGCCGACCCGGGACTCTCAACAATGAGCAGTTCTTC.

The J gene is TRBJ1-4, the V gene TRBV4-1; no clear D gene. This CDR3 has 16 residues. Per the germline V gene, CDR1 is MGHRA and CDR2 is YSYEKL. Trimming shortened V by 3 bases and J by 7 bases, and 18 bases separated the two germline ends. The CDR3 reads CASSHESVGGGEKLFF. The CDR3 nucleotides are TGCGCCAGCAGCCATGAGTCGGTGGGAGGCGGTGAAAAACTGTTTTTT.

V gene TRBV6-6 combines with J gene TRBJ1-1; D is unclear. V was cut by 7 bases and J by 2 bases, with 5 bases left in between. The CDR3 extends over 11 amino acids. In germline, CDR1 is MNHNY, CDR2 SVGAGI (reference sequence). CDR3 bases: TGTGCCAGCATCCTAAACACTGAAGCTTTCTTT. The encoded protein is CASILNTEAFF.

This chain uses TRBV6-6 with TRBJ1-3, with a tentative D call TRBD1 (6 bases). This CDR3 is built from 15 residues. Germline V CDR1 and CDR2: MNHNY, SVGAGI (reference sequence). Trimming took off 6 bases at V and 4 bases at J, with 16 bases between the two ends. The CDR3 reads CASSPRGAAGNTIYF. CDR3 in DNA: TGTGCCAGCAGCCCCCGGGGGGCTGCAGGAAACACCATATATTTT.

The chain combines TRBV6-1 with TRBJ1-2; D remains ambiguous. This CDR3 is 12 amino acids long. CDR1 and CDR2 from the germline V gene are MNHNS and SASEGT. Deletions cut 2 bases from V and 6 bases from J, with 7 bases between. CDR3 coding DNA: TGTGCCAGCAGTGAAAGTCAGAATGGCTACACCTTC. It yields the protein CASSESQNGYTF.

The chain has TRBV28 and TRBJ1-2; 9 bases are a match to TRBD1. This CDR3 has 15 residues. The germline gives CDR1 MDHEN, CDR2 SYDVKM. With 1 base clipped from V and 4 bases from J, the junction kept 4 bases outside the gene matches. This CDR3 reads CASSLSGQGGYGYTF. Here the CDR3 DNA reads TGTGCCAGCAGTTTATCGGGACAGGGCGGCTATGGCTACACCTTC.

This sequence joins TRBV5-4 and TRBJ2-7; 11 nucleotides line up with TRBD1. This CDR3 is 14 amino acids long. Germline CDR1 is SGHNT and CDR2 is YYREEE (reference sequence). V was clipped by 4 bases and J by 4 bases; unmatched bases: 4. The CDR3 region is CASSKGQGVYEQYF. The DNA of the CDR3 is TGTGCCAGCAGCAAGGGACAGGGGGTTTACGAGCAGTACTTC.

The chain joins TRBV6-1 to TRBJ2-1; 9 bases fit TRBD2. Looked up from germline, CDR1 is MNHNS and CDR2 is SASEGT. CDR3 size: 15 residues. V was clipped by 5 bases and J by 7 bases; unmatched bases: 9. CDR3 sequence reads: CASSLISGGTNEQFF. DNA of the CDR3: TGTGCCAGCAGTCTAATTAGCGGGGGCACGAATGAGCAGTTCTTC.